Each of the 11 T cell receptor beta chains below was sequenced from the same sample in a study of T cell changes during pregnancy in multiple sclerosis. Here immunoSEQ multiplex PCR was the method, and the copy in TCRdb shows in-frame clones only, minus some. Of over 90,000 clones in the sample, 85% to 95% were seen once. The sequencing used peripheral blood, collected before pregnancy. These receptors were collected from a female donor with multiple sclerosis, enrolled in a pregnancy study.

The chain uses TRBV27 and TRBJ2-4; the D gene is possibly TRBD1 (5 bases). The CDR3 consists of 16 residues. CDR1 is MNHEY and CDR2 is SMNVEV in the germline V gene (reference sequence). V lost 5 bases and J 3 bases, leaving 17 bases between the germline ends. CDR3 loop: CASSALGHAIKNIQYF. In DNA, the CDR3 is TGTGCCAGCAGTGCCTTAGGACACGCCATCAAAAACATTCAGTACTTC.

The chain carries TRBV9 and TRBJ1-1; tentative D call: TRBD1 (5 bases). Deletions cut 4 bases from V and 0 bases from J, with 13 bases between. CDR1 and CDR2 from the germline V gene are SGDLS and YYNGEE. CDR3 length: 15 amino acids. CDR3 loop: CASSSGGGMNTEAFF. CDR3 coding DNA: TGTGCCAGCAGCTCCGGGGGGGGGATGAACACTGAAGCTTTCTTT.

The rearrangement uses TRBV9 and TRBJ1-2, with unresolved D. The CDR3 is made up of 17 amino acids. V was trimmed by 4 bases and J by 8 bases, leaving 27 bases between them. From germline, CDR1 is SGDLS and CDR2 YYNGEE. CDR3 nucleotide sequence: TGTGCCAGCAGCCCCACCCCTCAGCGGGGATCTCACGGAGGCTACACCTTC. Translated: CASSPTPQRGSHGGYTF.

The chain couples TRBV9 to TRBJ1-4; 8 bases map to TRBD1. Germline V gives CDR1 SGDLS, CDR2 YYNGEE. V gave up 0 bases and J gave up 5 bases; unmatched junction bases: 3. The CDR3 spans 15 residues. As DNA, the CDR3 is TGTGCCAGCAGCGTAGAGGGACAGGAGAATGAAAAACTGTTTTTT. This codes for CASSVEGQENEKLFF.

V is TRBV6-5 and J is TRBJ1-1; 7 bases are a match to TRBD1. The CDR3 consists of 16 residues. With 2 bases clipped from V and 0 bases from J, the junction kept 6 bases outside the gene matches. Germline values: CDR1 MNHEY, CDR2 SVGAGI. The CDR3 DNA is TGTGCCAGCAGTTACCTGCCGACAGGGATGAACACTGAAGCTTTCTTT. Its translation: CASSYLPTGMNTEAFF.

This chain connects TRBV9 to TRBJ1-2, with TRBD1 matching over 8 bases. V was pared by 2 bases and J by 6 bases, with 6 bases of the junction left unmatched. CDR1 and CDR2 (germline): SGDLS, YYNGEE. The CDR3 consists of 14 residues. The CDR3 is CASSVDRALDGYTF. The CDR3 DNA reads as TGTGCCAGCAGCGTGGACAGGGCCCTCGATGGCTACACCTTC.

The gene calls are TRBV27 and TRBJ2-3; possible D gene TRBD2, 5 bases. Looked up from germline, CDR1 is MNHEY and CDR2 is SMNVEV (reference sequence). This CDR3 has 14 amino acids. Trimming removed 7 bases at V and 5 bases at J, with 16 bases between. The CDR3 DNA follows: TGTGCCAGCACGGTAGGACCGGCGGGAGATACGCAGTATTTT. This translates into CASTVGPAGDTQYF.

The gene calls are TRBV6-8 and TRBJ2-7; TRBD1 agrees at 8 bases. Germline CDR1 is MNHGY and CDR2 is SAAAGT. The CDR3 has 14 amino acids. The V and J ends lost 8 bases and 5 bases, in that order; junction bases with no gene match: 11. CDR3 coding DNA: TGTGCCAGCGGTGGGACAGGTATGTTACACGAGCAGTACTTC. It yields the protein CASGGTGMLHEQYF.

The chain joins TRBV28 to TRBJ2-1, with a weak D call TRBD2 (6 bases). The CDR3 loop spans 15 amino acids. Germline values: CDR1 MDHEN, CDR2 SYDVKM. V lost 2 bases and J 1 base, leaving 9 bases between the germline ends. CDR3 sequence reads: CASSLTGRSYNEQFF. CDR3 coding DNA: TGTGCCAGCAGTTTAACCGGGAGATCCTACAATGAGCAGTTCTTC.

The CDR3 nucleotides are TGTGCCAGCAGCTTGGTTAGCGGGAGTATGACAGATACGCAGTATTTT. Encoded protein: CASSLVSGSMTDTQYF. The chain couples TRBV5-6 to TRBJ2-3, with 9 bases aligning to TRBD2. There are 16 residues in the CDR3. Germline V CDR1 and CDR2: SGHDT, YYEEEE. The V and J ends lost 0 bases and 3 bases, in that order; junction bases with no gene match: 5.

V gene TRBV19 combines with J gene TRBJ1-1; maybe TRBD1 (6 bases). This CDR3 has 16 amino acids. The V gene lost 7 bases and the J gene lost 0 bases, with 18 bases spanning the gap. CDR1 is LNHDA, CDR2 SQIVND, per germline (reference sequence). CDR3 DNA sequence: TGTGCCAGTACCGGACAGTCACTTGGGATGAACACTGAAGCTTTCTTT. This translates into CASTGQSLGMNTEAFF.